Listed below are T cell receptor beta chains from one sample, sequenced in a study of T-cell reconstitution after alpha-beta-depleted transplantation in children. TCRdb reprocessed the PCR reads via MiXCR and lists one record per CDR3 protein. This sample has approximately 85,000 distinct CDR3 sequences, with 15% to 17% found just once. Sequences were derived from PBMCs, mostly from graft donor cells, sampled 180 days after TCRalphabeta/CD19-depleted stem cell transplant. These receptor sequences come from a male patient aged 2-15 years who had a stem cell transplant for acute lymphoblastic leukemia, so the T cells may come from the graft donor. Each CDR3 is given with its conserved first and last residue. The D gene is left open where the match is weak. For some rows the clone size is stated as once, few or many, or as a class when expanded; others skip it.

size: .; D: TRBD2; J: TRBJ2-2; V: TRBV4-3; CDR3: CASSQDPGGGYTGELFF; DNA: TGCGCCAGCAGCCAAGATCCCGGGGGGGGGTACACCGGGGAGCTGTTTTTT
size: few; D: .; J: TRBJ1-6; V: TRBV20-1; CDR3: CSAEDGARNSPLHF; DNA: TGCAGTGCTGAGGATGGCGCGAGGAATTCACCCCTCCACTTT
size: few; D: .; J: TRBJ2-1; V: TRBV20-1; CDR3: CSARVYGDGEQFF; DNA: TGCAGTGCTAGAGTGTATGGGGACGGTGAGCAGTTCTTC
size: few; D: TRBD1; J: TRBJ1-4; V: TRBV7-2; CDR3: CASSRSGTGNEKLFF; DNA: TGTGCCAGCAGCCGCTCCGGGACAGGCAATGAAAAACTGTTTTTT
size: few; D: .; J: TRBJ2-5; V: TRBV7-6; CDR3: CASSLSTGRGETQYF; DNA: TGTGCCAGCAGCTTATCCACAGGGAGGGGAGAGACCCAGTACTTC
size: .; D: .; J: TRBJ1-2; V: TRBV28; CDR3: CASSLSTGGIRGYTF; DNA: TGTGCCAGCAGTTTATCGACGGGGGGGATAAGGGGCTACACCTTC
size: .; D: .; J: TRBJ2-7; V: TRBV20-1; CDR3: CSARGGLRRYEQYF; DNA: TGCAGTGCTAGAGGGGGGCTCCGACGCTACGAGCAGTACTTC
size: few; D: .; J: TRBJ1-5; V: TRBV7-2; CDR3: CASSLVQGSNQPQHF; DNA: TGTGCCAGCAGCTTAGTCCAGGGCTCAAATCAGCCCCAGCATTTT
size: few; D: .; J: TRBJ1-2; V: TRBV15; CDR3: CATSNWDNYGYTF; DNA: TGTGCCACCAGCAACTGGGACAACTATGGCTACACCTTC
size: .; D: .; J: TRBJ1-6; V: TRBV10-1; CDR3: CASSDGAGSPLHF; DNA: TGCGCCAGCAGTGATGGTGCTGGTTCACCCCTCCACTTT
size: once; D: .; J: TRBJ2-7; V: TRBV4-2; CDR3: CASSQDHGGGEQYF; DNA: TGTGCCAGCAGCCAAGATCACGGGGGTGGAGAGCAGTACTTC
size: .; D: .; J: TRBJ1-3; V: TRBV4-3; CDR3: CASSQSQISGNTIYF; DNA: TGCGCCAGCAGTCAAAGCCAGATCTCTGGAAACACCATATATTTT
size: .; D: .; J: TRBJ2-7; V: TRBV5-1; CDR3: CASSLPDGQTSDFTYEQYF; DNA: TGCGCCAGCAGCTTGCCAGACGGACAGACATCCGACTTTACCTACGAGCAGTACTTC
size: few; D: .; J: TRBJ2-4; V: TRBV7-9; CDR3: CASTPVPVGLAKNIQYF; DNA: TGTGCCAGCACACCAGTACCGGTGGGCCTAGCCAAAAACATTCAGTACTTC
size: .; D: .; J: TRBJ1-2; V: TRBV7-2; CDR3: CASSLATRNYGYTF; DNA: TGTGCCAGCAGCCTCGCGACACGTAACTATGGCTACACCTTC
size: few; D: TRBD2; J: TRBJ2-3; V: TRBV5-1; CDR3: CASSLVSGGTDTTDTQYF; DNA: TGCGCCAGCAGCTTGGTCAGCGGGGGGACGGATACCACAGATACGCAGTATTTT
size: .; D: TRBD2; J: TRBJ2-1; V: TRBV14; CDR3: CASSQDLAGAGNEQFF; DNA: TGTGCCAGCAGCCAAGATCTAGCGGGGGCGGGCAATGAGCAGTTCTTC
size: .; D: .; J: TRBJ1-6; V: TRBV20-1; CDR3: CSASVSDNSPLHF; DNA: TGCAGTGCTAGTGTGTCGGATAATTCACCCCTCCACTTT
size: few; D: TRBD1; J: TRBJ1-1; V: TRBV20-1; CDR3: CSASNDLGQGFGMNTEAFF; DNA: TGCAGTGCTAGTAACGACCTGGGACAGGGGTTTGGAATGAACACTGAAGCTTTCTTT
size: few; D: TRBD1; J: TRBJ2-2; V: TRBV20-1; CDR3: CSARVTGISGELFF; DNA: TGCAGTGCTAGAGTGACAGGGATCTCCGGGGAGCTGTTTTTT
size: many; D: TRBD2; J: TRBJ2-2; V: TRBV7-6; CDR3: CASSLDISGGARTGELFF; DNA: TGTGCCAGCAGCTTAGATATAAGCGGGGGGGCACGGACCGGGGAGCTGTTTTTT
size: few; D: TRBD1; J: TRBJ2-7; V: TRBV14; CDR3: CASSLGQGASYEQYF; DNA: TGTGCCAGCAGCCTTGGACAGGGTGCCTCCTACGAGCAGTACTTC
size: few; D: .; J: TRBJ1-2; V: TRBV10-3; CDR3: CAISEISQVGDYGYTF; DNA: TGTGCCATCAGCGAAATATCCCAAGTGGGGGACTATGGCTACACCTTC
size: .; D: .; J: TRBJ2-2; V: TRBV15; CDR3: CATSGWGPKNTGELFF; DNA: TGTGCCACCAGCGGCTGGGGACCGAAGAACACCGGGGAGCTGTTTTTT
size: .; D: .; J: TRBJ1-5; V: TRBV20-1; CDR3: CSARDLGTTPNQPQHF; DNA: TGCAGTGCTAGAGATCTTGGGACGACCCCCAATCAGCCCCAGCATTTT
size: .; D: TRBD1; J: TRBJ2-5; V: TRBV20-1; CDR3: CSARDRGGQETQYF; DNA: TGCAGTGCTCGGGACAGGGGAGGCCAAGAGACCCAGTACTTC
size: few; D: TRBD1; J: TRBJ2-7; V: TRBV11-2; CDR3: CASSLLSGTGGPYEQYF; DNA: TGTGCCAGCAGCTTATTATCCGGGACAGGGGGTCCCTACGAGCAGTACTTC
size: .; D: TRBD2; J: TRBJ2-3; V: TRBV5-6; CDR3: CASSLSLAGATDTQYF; DNA: TGTGCCAGCAGCTTGTCCCTAGCGGGGGCCACAGATACGCAGTATTTT
size: many; D: .; J: TRBJ1-4; V: TRBV20-1; CDR3: CSAPGDSTNEKLFF; DNA: TGCAGTGCCCCAGGCGATTCAACTAATGAAAAACTGTTTTTT
size: .; D: .; J: TRBJ2-2; V: TRBV5-1; CDR3: CASSLDGGPNTGELFF; DNA: TGCGCCAGCAGCTTGGACGGGGGCCCTAACACCGGGGAGCTGTTTTTT
size: many; D: .; J: TRBJ2-1; V: TRBV7-8; CDR3: CASSLGRLDEQFF; DNA: TGTGCCAGCAGCTTAGGCAGGCTAGATGAGCAGTTCTTC
size: few; D: .; J: TRBJ2-7; V: TRBV7-9; CDR3: CASSLARFSETYEQYF; DNA: TGTGCCAGCAGCTTGGCCAGGTTTAGCGAGACATACGAGCAGTACTTC
size: few; D: .; J: TRBJ1-2; V: TRBV10-3; CDR3: CAISGAGVDYRYTF; DNA: TGTGCCATCAGCGGGGCAGGTGTAGATTATCGCTACACCTTC
size: few; D: .; J: TRBJ2-3; V: TRBV5-5; CDR3: CASSLGDGDTQYF; DNA: TGTGCCAGCAGCTTGGGGGATGGGGATACGCAGTATTTT
size: .; D: TRBD1; J: TRBJ1-1; V: TRBV20-1; CDR3: CSANRQGSHTEVFF; DNA: TGCAGTGCTAATAGACAGGGGTCCCACACTGAAGTTTTCTTT
size: .; D: TRBD2; J: TRBJ2-7; V: TRBV20-1; CDR3: CSAISRISIAGGIDEQYF; DNA: TGCAGTGCTATCAGCCGGATTTCTATAGCGGGGGGTATCGACGAGCAGTACTTC
size: .; D: TRBD2; J: TRBJ2-3; V: TRBV20-1; CDR3: CCARGRTSGGGPDTQYF; DNA: TGCTGTGCTAGAGGCCGGACTAGCGGGGGAGGGCCAGATACGCAGTATTTT
size: .; D: .; J: TRBJ1-1; V: TRBV12-3/TRBV12-4; CDR3: CASSLAWGRAEAFF; DNA: TGTGCCAGCAGCCTCGCGTGGGGGCGGGCTGAAGCTTTCTTT
size: few; D: .; J: TRBJ1-1; V: TRBV7-9; CDR3: CASSLGRGWTEAFF; DNA: TGTGCCAGCAGCTTAGGGAGGGGCTGGACTGAAGCTTTCTTT
size: .; D: .; J: TRBJ2-3; V: TRBV14; CDR3: CASSHRSLLRDTQYF; DNA: TGTGCCAGCAGCCACCGGAGCTTACTCCGAGATACGCAGTATTTT